This TCR beta chain comes out of a study of blood T cell repertoires in COVID-19. Study overall: T cells, B-cell-depleted T cells, or PBMCs supplied cDNA or gDNA.

The V end lost 6 bases, the J end lost 4 bases, and 13 bases lay between the germline ends. From germline, CDR1 is LNHDA and CDR2 SQIVND (reference sequence). The CDR3 totals 13 residues. In the original analysis: Amplification of reference gene primers was used by the study to estimate nucleated cell counts. Using immunoSEQ multiplex PCR, the repertoire was profiled, and TCRdb retains in-frame clones only, with some absent. Clone size and V and J calls were adopted from that table, with D and trimming inferred from the DNA. The sample shows approximately 180,000 clones, more than 75% of them seen only once.

The chain links TRBV19 to TRBJ2-7; perhaps TRBD2 as D (5 bases). The sequenced sample consisted of peripheral blood. This sequence originates from a human donor in a cohort sampled during active COVID-19. The CDR3 protein is CASSAGVSYEQYF. CDR3 nucleotide sequence: TGTGCCAGTAGCGCCGGGGTAAGTTACGAGCAGTACTTC.